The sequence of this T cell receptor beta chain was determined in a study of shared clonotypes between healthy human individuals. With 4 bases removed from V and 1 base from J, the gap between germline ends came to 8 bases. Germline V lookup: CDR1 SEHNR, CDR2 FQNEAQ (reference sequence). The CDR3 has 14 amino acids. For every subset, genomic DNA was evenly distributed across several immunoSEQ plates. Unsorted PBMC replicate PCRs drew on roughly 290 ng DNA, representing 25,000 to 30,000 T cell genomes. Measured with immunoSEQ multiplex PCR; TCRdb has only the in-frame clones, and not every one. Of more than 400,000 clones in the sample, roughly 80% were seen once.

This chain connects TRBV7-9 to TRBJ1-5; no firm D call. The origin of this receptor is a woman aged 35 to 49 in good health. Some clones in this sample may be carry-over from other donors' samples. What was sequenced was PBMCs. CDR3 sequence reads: CASSSQRSNQPQHF. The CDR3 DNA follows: TGTGCCAGCAGCTCCCAAAGGAGCAATCAGCCCCAGCATTTT.